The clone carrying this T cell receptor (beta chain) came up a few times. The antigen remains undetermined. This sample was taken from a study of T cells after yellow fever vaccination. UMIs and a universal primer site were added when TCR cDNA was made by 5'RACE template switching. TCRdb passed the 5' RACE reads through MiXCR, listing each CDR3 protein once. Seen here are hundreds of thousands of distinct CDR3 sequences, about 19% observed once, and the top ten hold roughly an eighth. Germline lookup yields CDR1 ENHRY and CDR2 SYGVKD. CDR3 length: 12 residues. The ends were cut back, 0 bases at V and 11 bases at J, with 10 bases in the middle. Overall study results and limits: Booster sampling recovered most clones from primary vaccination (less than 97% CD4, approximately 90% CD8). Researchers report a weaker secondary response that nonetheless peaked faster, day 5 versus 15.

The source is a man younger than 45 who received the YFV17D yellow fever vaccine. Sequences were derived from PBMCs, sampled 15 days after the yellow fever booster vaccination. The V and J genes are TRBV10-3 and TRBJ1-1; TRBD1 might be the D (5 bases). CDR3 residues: CAISESSGQAFF. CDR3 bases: TGTGCCATCAGTGAGTCGTCAGGGCAGGCTTTCTTT.